This entry lists 14 T cell receptor beta chains sequenced from one sample in a study of blood T cells in healthy people across ages. Next came a second PCR, run for about 7 to 12 cycles, which used a sample-barcoded 5' primer along with a J-beta primer mix. TCRdb analysed the 5' RACE reads with MiXCR anew, one entry per CDR3 protein. The sample records nearly 800,000 distinct CDR3 sequences, 20% to 25% being singletons. These data were likewise used in another study, on T cells of mothers and their children.

The sample was blood. The receptor set was obtained from a boy aged 10-17 years in good health.

The J gene is TRBJ1-5, the V gene TRBV7-9; D ambiguous. Trimming took off 3 bases at V and 8 bases at J, with 5 bases between the two ends. Germline V gene sequence: CDR1 SEHNR, CDR2 FQNEAQ (reference sequence). This CDR3 has 11 amino acids. CDR3 DNA sequence: TGTGCCAGCAGCTTCCGAAAGCCCCAGCATTTT. It specifies CASSFRKPQHF.

The chain joins TRBV7-9 to TRBJ2-6; D gene unclear. This CDR3 is 17 amino acids long. Germline V lookup: CDR1 SEHNR, CDR2 FQNEAQ (reference sequence). V shed 4 bases and J shed 0 bases, with 13 bases lying between them. The DNA for the CDR3 is TGTGCCAGCAGCTCCCGTCCCGGTAGCTCTGGGGCCAACGTCCTGACTTTC. Its protein is CASSSRPGSSGANVLTF. Full variable domain (remainder filled in from reference TRBV7-9 and TRBJ2-6): DTGVSQNPRHKITKRGQNVTFRCDPISEHNRLYWYRQTLGQGPEFLTYFQNEAQLEKSRLLSDRFSAERPKGSFSTLEIQRTEQGDSAMYLCASSSRPGSSGANVLTFGAGSRLTVL.

This chain joins TRBV7-9 and TRBJ1-4, with TRBD1 matching 9 bases. Germline-derived CDR1 and CDR2 are SEHNR and FQNEAQ (reference sequence). This CDR3 spans 15 amino acids. With 5 bases clipped from V and 6 bases from J, the junction kept 7 bases outside the gene matches. The CDR3 region is CASSASTGGDEKLFF. CDR3 DNA: TGTGCCAGCAGCGCATCGACAGGGGGAGATGAAAAACTGTTTTTT.

The chain carries TRBV12-3 or TRBV12-4 and TRBJ2-5; 9 nucleotides line up with TRBD1. The tail of the sequence fits TRBJ2-7 better, so the J call may be wrong. This CDR3 is built from 14 residues. The CDR3 sequence is CASSRQGEGYEQYF. The DNA of the CDR3 is TGTGCCAGCAGTCGACAGGGGGAAGGCTACGAGCAGTACTTC.

A few counts support this clonotype. V usage is TRBV7-3 and J usage is TRBJ1-6, with 7 bases identical to TRBD1. The CDR3 is 15 residues long. Per germline, CDR1 SGHTA and CDR2 FQGTGA. After removal of 3 bases from V and 6 bases from J, the junction contained 5 bases not matched to a gene. The CDR3 reads CASSFTGETNSPLHF. The CDR3 nucleotides read TGTGCCAGCAGCTTCACAGGGGAGACTAATTCACCCCTCCACTTT.

There are a few counts of this clonotype. This rearrangement joins TRBV29-1 to TRBJ1-1; no reliable D call. V lost 4 bases to trimming and J lost 1 base, with 16 bases between them. This CDR3 has 15 amino acids. Germline V CDR1 and CDR2: SQVTM, ANQGSEA. The CDR3 is CSVGWGIGRNTEAFF. Written as DNA, the CDR3 is TGCAGCGTTGGTTGGGGAATTGGCAGGAACACTGAAGCTTTCTTT.

The chain joins TRBV7-2 to TRBJ2-1; 7 nucleotides agree with TRBD2. Trimming at V came to 2 bases and at J to 7 bases, leaving 8 bases not matched to a gene. This CDR3 spans 15 amino acids. CDR1 and CDR2 (germline): SGHTA, FQGNSA. In nucleotides, the CDR3 is TGTGCCAGCAGCTTACTAGGCGGGAGTTGGAATGAGCAGTTCTTC. Protein: CASSLLGGSWNEQFF. Full variable domain (rest looked up from reference TRBV7-2 and TRBJ2-1): GAGVSQSPSNKVTEKGKDVELRCDPISGHTALYWYRQSLGQGLEFLIYFQGNSAPDKSGLPSDRFSAERTGGSVSTLTIQRTQQEDSAVYLCASSLLGGSWNEQFFGPGTRLTVL.

A few counts support this clonotype. The rearrangement uses TRBV7-8 and TRBJ2-5; 7 nucleotides match TRBD2. The J call is uncertain, as TRBJ2-1 better fits the DNA end. The CDR3 has 13 amino acids. The germline CDR1 and CDR2 sequences are SGHVS and FQNEAQ. The CDR3 region has the DNA TGTGCCACCGCGGGGGTCACTTACAATGAGCAGTTCTTC. It is translated as CATAGVTYNEQFF.

The chain links TRBV6-5 to TRBJ2-4, with D possibly TRBD2 on 6 matching bases. Trimming stripped 1 base from V and 13 bases from J, with 14 bases between. This CDR3 comprises 13 residues. Germline loops: CDR1 MNHEY, CDR2 SVGAGI. CDR3 nucleotide sequence: TGTGCCAGCAGTTACTGGGGGACGGGGGACCAGTACTTC. Protein sequence: CASSYWGTGDQYF.

In this sample, this clonotype turned up many times. One junction end disagrees with the germline gene, perhaps due to a read error. This rearrangement joins TRBV6-2 or TRBV6-3 to TRBJ2-7; no reliable D call. There are 11 residues in the CDR3. Germline values: CDR1 MNHEY, CDR2 SVGEGT. The CDR3 loop is CASSDSREQYF. As DNA, the CDR3 is TGTGCCAGCAGTGACTCCCGCGAGCAGTACTTC.

This clonotype occurred a few times. The germline gene is not matched at one end of the junction; a read error may be the cause. The chain joins TRBV7-2 to TRBJ2-3; D is possibly TRBD1 (5 bases). CDR1 is SGHTA and CDR2 is FQGNSA in the germline V gene. CDR3 length: 12 amino acids. The CDR3 loop is CVSSSGQDTQYF. The CDR3 DNA sequence: TGTGTCAGCAGCTCCGGACAAGATACGCAGTATTTT.

This chain links TRBV28 with TRBJ2-7; D gene ambiguous. The CDR3 totals 12 residues. Trimming left V 1 base short and J 3 bases short, with 4 bases between. From germline, CDR1 is MDHEN and CDR2 SYDVKM. In nucleotides, the CDR3 is TGTGCCAGCAGTTTATATGACTACGAGCAGTACTTC. It is translated as CASSLYDYEQYF.

The J gene is TRBJ2-5, the V gene TRBV4-3, with TRBD2 identical over 9 bases. Trimming took 0 bases from V and 4 from J; bases not matched to a gene: 6. The length of the CDR3 is 16 residues. Germline assignment: CDR1 LGHNA and CDR2 YSLEER. In DNA form, the CDR3 reads TGCGCCAGCAGCCAAGATGTGGCGGGGGGGCGAGAGACCCAGTACTTC. It codes for CASSQDVAGGRETQYF.

This clonotype has only a few counts. J is TRBJ1-5 and V is TRBV12-3 or TRBV12-4; possibly TRBD1 for D (5 bases). V lost 5 bases, J lost 0 bases, and 11 bases lay in between. The CDR3 extends over 15 amino acids. The CDR3 coding sequence is TGTGCCAGCAGTCCCACGACAGATAGCAATCAGCCCCAGCATTTT. Translation: CASSPTTDSNQPQHF.